This T cell receptor (beta chain) was recorded in a study of naive and memory T cell subsets. Of note for this clonotype: No antigen is known for it.

Study-wide results and limits: Potentially, T cell activation and differentiation skew this RNA-based measurement.

Ligated cDNA underwent four rounds of PCR with nested alpha and beta constant region primers and SP2. Alpha and beta constant region primers primed reverse transcription for blood and skin samples. MiXCR, run by TCRdb on the 5' RACE reads, gives a single entry per CDR3 protein. The sample has 58,000 or so distinct CDR3 sequences; about 7.1% are singletons. The library had UMIs added by 3' ligation of an oligonucleotide to TCR cDNA. Whole blood, 2 to 2.5 ml, came from adult healthy volunteers. Input was about 1 to 1,100 ng of DNase-treated total RNA without cell sorting. CDR3 size: 16 residues. From germline, CDR1 is MDHEN and CDR2 SYDVKM. The junction had 11 bases not matched to a gene; V was cut back by 5 bases and J by 4 bases.

This sequence joins TRBV28 and TRBJ2-1; 7 bases agree with TRBD2. The source of this sequence is a female donor in good health. This CDR3 reads CASSTRQRGKYNEQFF. CDR3 sequence (DNA): TGTGCCAGCAGTACCCGCCAGCGGGGTAAATACAATGAGCAGTTCTTC.